This TCR beta chain was obtained from a study of identical twins. TCRdb called the 5' RACE reads again in MiXCR, with one record for every CDR3 protein. This sample carries approximately 680,000 distinct CDR3 sequences, 7.1% of them seen once, and the ten largest clones take roughly 1.6%. In addition, the sample was reused for a study of yellow fever vaccine responses in identical twins.

The receptor comes from a woman under 30 in good health. What was sequenced was PBMCs.

For the CDR3, the DNA is TGTGCCAGCAGCTTAGGACTAGCGTTTCGCACCGGGGAGCTGTTTTTT. Translated: CASSLGLAFRTGELFF. The rearrangement uses TRBV7-2 and TRBJ2-2; TRBD2 matches 8 bases. Looked up from germline, CDR1 is SGHTA and CDR2 is FQGNSA. This CDR3 contains 16 residues. V lost 1 base, J lost 4 bases, and 5 bases stayed unmatched.